This entry lists 30 T cell receptor beta chains sequenced from one sample in a study of blood T cell repertoires in COVID-19. The data were produced by immunoSEQ multiplex PCR, yet TCRdb's version contains in-frame clones alone and is incomplete. This sample has 200,000 to 250,000 clones; 65% to 90% occur once, and the top ten carry 3.8%. The material sequenced was PBMCs or T cells enriched from blood (not recorded which). The source is a woman aged 35 to 49 with acute COVID-19.

In DNA form, the CDR3 reads TGTGCCAGCAGTCGGTCCGGGACACCAAGGGGGAATGAGCAGTTCTTC. This encodes CASSRSGTPRGNEQFF. V gene TRBV28 combines with J gene TRBJ2-1; D may be TRBD1 (6 bases). Germline V gene data show CDR1 as MDHEN and CDR2 as SYDVKM. The CDR3 runs to 16 residues. V lost 5 bases and J lost 7, with 21 bases in between.

The rearrangement uses TRBV7-7 and TRBJ2-2, with 7 bases that match TRBD2. Trimming removed 3 bases from V and 6 bases from J; junction bases left unmatched: 7. The germline V gene encodes CDR1 SSHAT and CDR2 FNYEAQ (reference sequence). This CDR3 region has 15 residues. As DNA, the CDR3 is TGTGCCAGCAGCTTTGCCAGCGGGACCCCCGGGGAGCTGTTTTTT. Translated, it gives CASSFASGTPGELFF.

V gene TRBV6-5 combines with J gene TRBJ1-6, with 7 bases matching TRBD1. The CDR3 spans 15 residues. The ends lost 2 bases at V and 14 bases at J; junction bases unmatched: 12. Germline V gene lookup returns CDR1 MNHEY and CDR2 SVGAGI. This chain's CDR3 is CASSYEWQGGTTLHF. The CDR3, as DNA: TGTGCCAGCAGTTACGAGTGGCAGGGGGGTACGACCCTCCACTTT.

The rearrangement joins TRBV7-3 to TRBJ2-3; 8 bases align to TRBD2. The CDR3 covers 13 residues. Unmatched junction bases numbered 6, after V lost 6 bases and J lost 7 bases. Germline values: CDR1 SGHTA, CDR2 FQGTGA. CDR3 loop: CASRLTSGYTQYF. CDR3 nucleotides: TGTGCCAGCAGACTTACTAGCGGATATACGCAGTATTTT.

This chain connects TRBV7-2 to TRBJ2-3; no definite D call. The CDR3 extends over 12 amino acids. The V end lost 2 bases, the J end lost 5 bases, and 5 bases lay between the germline ends. Germline CDR1 and CDR2: SGHTA and FQGNSA. The CDR3 coding sequence is TGTGCCAGCAGCTTATCCCGAGATACGCAGTATTTT. Its protein is CASSLSRDTQYF.

This chain connects TRBV18 to TRBJ2-7; 11 bases fit TRBD1. There are 16 residues in the CDR3. V lost 4 bases, J lost 4 bases, and 9 bases stayed unmatched. Per the germline V gene, CDR1 is KGHSH and CDR2 is LQKENI. The CDR3 nucleotides read TGTGCCAGCTCACTACCTCGGACAGGGGGCGGGTACGAGCAGTACTTC. Translating gives CASSLPRTGGGYEQYF.

This clone was seen a single time. This chain uses TRBV6-5 with TRBJ2-1, with 7 bases matching TRBD2. This CDR3 is built from 14 residues. Germline V CDR1 and CDR2: MNHEY, SVGAGI. V shed 6 bases and J 7 bases; nucleotides not matched to a gene: 9. The CDR3 coding sequence is TGTGCCAGCAGCTCAGGACTAGGGCGGAATGAGCAGTTCTTC. Its protein is CASSSGLGRNEQFF.

The J gene is TRBJ2-2, the V gene TRBV6-6; 8 bases agree with TRBD2. Germline loops: CDR1 MNHNY, CDR2 SVGAGI (reference sequence). CDR3 length: 15 residues. The V and J ends lost 6 bases and 4 bases, in that order; junction bases with no gene match: 7. The CDR3 loop is CASSPGLAGTGELFF. In DNA, the CDR3 is TGTGCCAGCAGCCCCGGACTAGCCGGCACCGGGGAGCTGTTTTTT.

This clone is a singleton in its sample. The chain is built from TRBV11-2 and TRBJ2-7, with 10 bases identical to TRBD2. The germline V gene has CDR1 SGHAT and CDR2 FQNNGV. The CDR3 consists of 16 residues. J lost 5 bases, V lost 5 bases, and 12 bases had no gene match. Written as DNA, the CDR3 is TGTGCCAGCAGCCCCCTCAGCGGGAGGGCCGTGAACGAGCAGTACTTC. Translation gives CASSPLSGRAVNEQYF.

The chain carries TRBV9 and TRBJ1-1; tentatively, D is TRBD1 (6 bases). The CDR3 extends over 14 amino acids. Trimming stripped 7 bases from V and 0 bases from J, with 13 bases between. Germline CDR1 reads SGDLS; CDR2 reads YYNGEE. The CDR3 loop reads CASSPTGMNTEAFF. The CDR3 coding sequence is TGTGCCAGCTCCCCAACAGGGATGAACACTGAAGCTTTCTTT. The full variable domain, completed using reference TRBV9 and TRBJ1-1, is DSGVTQTPKHLITATGQRVTLRCSPRSGDLSVYWYQQSLDQGLQFLIQYYNGEERAKGNILERFSAQQFPDLHSELNLSSLELGDSALYFCASSPTGMNTEAFFGQGTRLTVV.

The V gene is TRBV19, the J gene TRBJ2-3; TRBD2 agrees at 7 bases. Germline V gene data show CDR1 as LNHDA and CDR2 as SQIVND (reference sequence). This CDR3 is 15 amino acids long. V was clipped by 3 bases and J by 4 bases; unmatched bases: 7. In DNA form, the CDR3 reads TGTGCCAGTAGTATCTCGGGGAGGGAGGCAGATACGCAGTATTTT. Protein sequence: CASSISGREADTQYF.

The chain joins TRBV4-3 to TRBJ1-6; the D gene is possibly TRBD1 (6 bases). The V gene lost 0 bases and the J gene lost 6 bases, with 15 bases spanning the gap. The CDR3 runs to 17 residues. Germline assignment: CDR1 LGHNA and CDR2 YSLEER. The DNA of the CDR3 is TGCGCCAGCAGCCAAGAGTACAGGGTGATCCTTAATTCACCCCTCCACTTT. Translation gives CASSQEYRVILNSPLHF.

The V call is TRBV3-1 (or the pseudogene TRBV3-2), the J call TRBJ1-3, with 7 bases fitting TRBD1. Per the germline V gene, CDR1 is LGHDT and CDR2 is YNNKEL (reference sequence). The CDR3 spans 15 residues. J gave up 5 bases and V 1 base, and 5 bases lay outside the gene matches. CDR3 DNA: TGTGCCAGCAGCCAAGGCCGGGACAGTAGAAACACCATATATTTT. It translates to CASSQGRDSRNTIYF.

The chain is built from TRBV9 and TRBJ2-2; D unresolved. V was cut by 3 bases and J by 4 bases, with 10 bases left in between. Looked up from germline, CDR1 is SGDLS and CDR2 is YYNGEE. The CDR3 is 14 residues long. The CDR3 nucleotides are TGTGCCAGCAGCGGACTTGGCGGCACCGGGGAGCTGTTTTTT. Translating it yields CASSGLGGTGELFF.

The rearrangement uses TRBV24-1 and TRBJ2-5, with TRBD2 as a possible D gene (6 bases). The germline gives CDR1 KGHDR, CDR2 SFDVKD. The V end lost 0 bases, the J end lost 9 bases, and 16 bases lay between the germline ends. The length of the CDR3 is 15 residues. The CDR3 nucleotides read TGTGCCACCAGTGATTTGGGCGGGAATGGCTTGGCCCAGTACTTC. Encoded protein: CATSDLGGNGLAQYF.

V usage is TRBV18 and J usage is TRBJ1-2; a weak D match, TRBD1 (5 bases). There are 15 residues in the CDR3. Germline V gives CDR1 KGHSH, CDR2 LQKENI. Trimming stripped 3 bases from V and 4 bases from J, with 15 bases between. DNA of the CDR3: TGTGCCAGCTCACCTCCGGTGCAGGGTTTCTATGGCTACACCTTC. Translation gives CASSPPVQGFYGYTF.

The chain combines TRBV10-1 with TRBJ2-7; 9 nucleotides line up with TRBD1. The CDR3 length is 15 residues. V dropped 2 bases and J dropped 4; count of bases not matched to a gene: 6. Germline values: CDR1 WNHNN, CDR2 SYGVQD (reference sequence). CDR3 in amino acids: CASSEGTGSPYEQYF. DNA for the CDR3: TGCGCCAGCAGTGAGGGGACAGGGTCCCCGTACGAGCAGTACTTC.

CDR3 protein: CASSPGTGVTDTQYF. The CDR3 DNA is TGTGCCAGCAGCCCAGGGACAGGGGTGACAGATACGCAGTATTTT. J is TRBJ2-3 and V is TRBV7-2, with TRBD1 matching 10 bases. V lost 5 bases and J lost 3; bases outside the gene matches: 5. There are 15 residues in the CDR3. Germline-derived CDR1 and CDR2 are SGHTA and FQGNSA.

The chain carries TRBV9 and TRBJ1-1; TRBD1 matches at 7 bases. The CDR3 runs 14 residues. CDR1 is SGDLS, CDR2 YYNGEE, per germline. V lost 4 bases to trimming and J lost 1 base; unmatched junction nucleotides: 4. The CDR3 is CASSSRTGNTEAFF. The CDR3 DNA reads as TGTGCCAGCAGCTCGCGGACAGGGAACACTGAAGCTTTCTTT.

CDR3: CASSLARGGNTEAFF. The DNA for the CDR3 is TGTGCCAGCAGCTTAGCGCGAGGGGGGAACACTGAAGCTTTCTTT. The V and J genes are TRBV7-9 and TRBJ1-1; weak D call: TRBD1 (6 bases). CDR3 length: 15 residues. V was trimmed by 0 bases and J by 1 base, leaving 9 bases between them. Germline assignment: CDR1 SEHNR and CDR2 FQNEAQ (reference sequence).

The chain carries TRBV5-1 and TRBJ2-2; D uncertain. This CDR3 is built from 17 residues. Trimming removed 1 base at V and 3 bases at J, with 16 bases between. Germline CDR1 and CDR2: SGHRS and YFSETQ. The CDR3 DNA is TGCGCCAGCAGCTTGTTGGAGATAGAAGACTACACCGGGGAGCTGTTTTTT. Translation: CASSLLEIEDYTGELFF.

This rearrangement joins TRBV7-8 to TRBJ2-2; 8 bases line up with TRBD2. Germline values: CDR1 SGHVS, CDR2 FQNEAQ. The CDR3 totals 16 residues. The V segment lost 1 base and the J segment 7 bases; nucleotides outside the gene matches: 8. The CDR3 nucleotides read TGTGCCAGCAGCTTAGTCTCGGCGAGCGGGGGCGGGGAGCTGTTTTTT. Protein product: CASSLVSASGGGELFF.

The chain carries TRBV2 and TRBJ1-4, with D unclear. This CDR3 contains 14 residues. Germline V gene data show CDR1 as SNHLY and CDR2 as FYNNEI. V lost 7 bases and J lost 0, with 9 bases in between. The CDR3 DNA is TGTGCCAGCAAAGAGATTGCAACTAATGAAAAACTGTTTTTT. Its translation: CASKEIATNEKLFF. Variable domain in full (rest from reference TRBV2 and TRBJ1-4): EPEVTQTPSHQVTQMGQEVILRCVPISNHLYFYWYRQILGQKVEFLVSFYNNEISEKSEIFDDQFSVERPDGSNFTLKIRSTKLEDSAMYFCASKEIATNEKLFFGSGTQLSVL.

CDR3 in amino acids: CASSYSRDGYTF. CDR3 nucleotides: TGTGCCAGCAGTTACTCCCGAGATGGCTACACCTTC. The rearrangement uses TRBV6-2 or TRBV6-3 and TRBJ1-2; D uncertain. Per germline, CDR1 MNHEY and CDR2 SVGEGT. The CDR3 consists of 12 residues. V lost 0 bases, J lost 6 bases, and 5 bases lay in between.

The J gene is TRBJ2-1, the V gene TRBV7-3; TRBD2 matches at 13 bases. Germline CDR1 SGHTA, CDR2 FQGTGA. The CDR3 is 15 amino acids. After removal of 5 bases from V and 4 bases from J, the junction contained 2 bases not matched to a gene. The CDR3 DNA follows: TGTGCCAGCAGCCGGGGACTAGCGGGGTACAATGAGCAGTTCTTC. It specifies CASSRGLAGYNEQFF.

Worth noting for this clone: The sample carries other DNA sequences with the same CDR3. This chain links TRBV5-1 with TRBJ2-7; 7 positions match TRBD1. Germline V gives CDR1 SGHRS, CDR2 YFSETQ. CDR3 length: 14 residues. Unmatched junction bases numbered 6, after V lost 4 bases and J lost 2 bases. The CDR3 region is CASSLGQGAYEQYF. DNA for the CDR3: TGCGCCAGCAGCCTTGGGCAGGGGGCCTACGAGCAGTACTTC. Combining the CDR3 with reference TRBV5-1 and TRBJ2-7 gives the whole variable domain KAGVTQTPRYLIKTRGQQVTLSCSPISGHRSVSWYQQTPGQGLQFLFEYFSETQRNKGNFPGRFSGRQFSNSRSEMNVSTLELGDSALYLCASSLGQGAYEQYFGPGTRLTVT.

This chain connects TRBV11-2 to TRBJ2-1; 7 bases fit TRBD2. CDR1 SGHAT and CDR2 FQNNGV come from the germline V gene. V gave up 5 bases and J gave up 4 bases; unmatched junction bases: 8. The CDR3 is 15 residues long. CDR3: CASSRLSGGYNEQFF. In nucleotides, the CDR3 is TGTGCCAGCAGCCGCCTTTCGGGAGGTTACAATGAGCAGTTCTTC.

The chain is built from TRBV18 and TRBJ2-2; no clear D. Germline CDR1 KGHSH, CDR2 LQKENI. Trimming took off 2 bases at V and 5 bases at J, with 6 bases between the two ends. The CDR3 loop spans 13 amino acids. This chain's CDR3 is CASSPLETGELFF. As DNA, the CDR3 is TGTGCCAGCTCACCATTAGAAACCGGGGAGCTGTTTTTT.

This clone appeared once. This chain uses TRBV28 with TRBJ1-5, with 11 bases fitting TRBD1. After removal of 4 bases from V and 2 bases from J, the junction contained 1 base not matched to a gene. This CDR3 comprises 15 residues. The germline V gene encodes CDR1 MDHEN and CDR2 SYDVKM. CDR3 nucleotides: TGTGCCAGCAGTTGGACAGGGGGCGGCAATCAGCCCCAGCATTTT. Encoded protein: CASSWTGGGNQPQHF.

This rearrangement joins TRBV9 to TRBJ1-2; D ambiguous. The CDR3 extends over 14 amino acids. Trimming took off 0 bases at V and 2 bases at J, with 8 bases between the two ends. The germline V gene has CDR1 SGDLS and CDR2 YYNGEE. Here the CDR3 reads CASSVAHSNYGYTF. DNA for the CDR3: TGTGCCAGCAGCGTAGCTCACTCAAACTATGGCTACACCTTC.